These 10 T cell receptor beta chains were all obtained from the same sample, sequenced in a study of response to subunit inactivated influenza vaccine. TCRdb reprocessed the RT-PCR reads via MiXCR and lists one record per CDR3 protein. In the table there are roughly 570,000 distinct CDR3 sequences, roughly 13% of which are singletons. Sequenced material: PBMCs from blood, taken 40 to 50 days after vaccination. These receptors were taken from a man over 45 who received an inactivated influenza vaccine.

This clonotype was observed at least ten times. The V call is TRBV5-1, the J call TRBJ2-7, with 11 positions matching TRBD1. The CDR3 is made up of 15 amino acids. Germline-derived CDR1 and CDR2 are SGHRS and YFSETQ. V gave up 4 bases and J gave up 2 bases; unmatched junction bases: 5. The DNA for the CDR3 is TGCGCCAGCAGCCCCCGGGACAGGGGGACCTACGAGCAGTACTTC. This translates into CASSPRDRGTYEQYF.

This clonotype came up a few times. An end of the junction does not agree with germline; a read error may underlie this. The CDR3, as DNA: TGTGCCAGCGGTTTGGGTGCTTCCACTGAAGCTTTCTTT. Amino acids: CASGLGASTEAFF. The chain recombines TRBV27 with TRBJ1-1, with no clear D. The CDR3 has 13 residues. Germline V CDR1 and CDR2: MNHEY, SMNVEV (reference sequence).

V is TRBV28 and J is TRBJ1-4; a possible D gene is TRBD1 (5 bases). Trimming took off 3 bases at V and 4 bases at J, with 12 bases between the two ends. Germline loops: CDR1 MDHEN, CDR2 SYDVKM. This CDR3 has 15 residues. This chain's CDR3 is CASSFRGNLNEKLFF. The DNA of the CDR3 is TGTGCCAGCAGTTTTCGGGGCAACCTTAATGAAAAACTGTTTTTT.

In its sample, this clonotype was seen a few times. The gene calls are TRBV28 and TRBJ2-7, with D maybe TRBD2 (5 bases). The CDR3 length is 16 residues. Trimming removed 5 bases at V and 5 bases at J, with 22 bases between. Germline lookup yields CDR1 MDHEN and CDR2 SYDVKM. CDR3 residues: CASSDPLVGAVHEQYF. In DNA, the CDR3 is TGTGCCAGCAGTGACCCACTCGTGGGAGCGGTCCACGAGCAGTACTTC.

The CDR3 DNA is TGCGCCAGCCAACAAGGACCCCGGGACAGGGGGCTGGAGACCCAGTACTTC. Translated: CASQQGPRDRGLETQYF. The chain joins TRBV5-1 to TRBJ2-5; 12 positions match TRBD1. J was trimmed by 5 bases and V by 7 bases; bases with no gene match: 15. Looked up from germline, CDR1 is SGHRS and CDR2 is YFSETQ. The CDR3 contains 17 residues.

The chain uses TRBV4-1 and TRBJ2-3; D could derive from TRBD1 or TRBD2 (5 bases each). This CDR3 is built from 13 residues. Germline lookup yields CDR1 MGHRA and CDR2 YSYEKL. V lost 2 bases to trimming and J lost 4 bases, with 7 bases between them. The CDR3 loop is CASSQPGPDTQYF. In DNA, the CDR3 is TGCGCCAGCAGCCAACCGGGGCCAGATACGCAGTATTTT.

This clonotype was picked up a small number of times. The V call is TRBV6-2 or TRBV6-3, the J call TRBJ1-2, with TRBD1 matching over 9 bases. Germline V gene lookup returns CDR1 MNHEY and CDR2 SVGEGT. Trimming took 6 bases from V and 7 from J; bases not matched to a gene: 9. The CDR3 has 14 amino acids. The CDR3 sequence: CASRSGQGWSGYTF. The CDR3 DNA follows: TGTGCCAGCAGATCCGGACAGGGGTGGAGTGGCTACACCTTC.

This clonotype was observed a few times. The chain carries TRBV5-1 and TRBJ2-5, with D possibly called TRBD1 or TRBD2 (5 bases each). The CDR3 has 15 residues. Trimming left V 2 bases short and J 4 bases short, with 15 bases between. Germline V gene sequence: CDR1 SGHRS, CDR2 YFSETQ. The CDR3 DNA reads TGCGCCAGCAGCTTTGGGGCCGGGATTGGAGAGACCCAGTACTTC. It codes for CASSFGAGIGETQYF.

The chain couples TRBV3-1 to TRBJ2-3; D remains unclear. The CDR3 extends over 16 amino acids. The germline V gene has CDR1 LGHDT and CDR2 YNNKEL (reference sequence). With 0 bases removed from V and 2 bases from J, the gap between germline ends came to 12 bases. The CDR3 here is CASSQDLSWFTDTQYF. For the CDR3, the DNA is TGTGCCAGCAGCCAAGATCTCAGCTGGTTCACAGATACGCAGTATTTT.

This rearrangement joins TRBV5-1 to TRBJ2-5, with TRBD2 matching over 8 bases. This CDR3 has 15 residues. Germline CDR1 is SGHRS and CDR2 is YFSETQ. The junction had 7 bases not matched to a gene; V was cut back by 2 bases and J by 4 bases. The CDR3 protein is CASSLPAGVGETQYF. The CDR3 nucleotides read TGCGCCAGCAGCTTACCAGCGGGAGTGGGAGAGACCCAGTACTTC.